This T cell receptor beta chain was documented in a study of T cells expressing NK-cell markers. In the study overall: From sorted CD3+CD56+NKG2C+, CD3+CD56+NKG2C- and CD3+CD56-NKG2C+ T cells came the TCR beta repertoires. Findings of the study overall: Among CD8+ T cells from five or six donors, dominant NKG2C+ clonotypes accounted for 1.0-7.0%. Expanded NKG2C+ T cell clones had unclear HCMV specificity.

In generating TCR beta cDNA, 5'RACE template switching with UMIs was used. TCRdb reprocessed the 5' RACE reads, with one entry per CDR3 protein and no DNA. This listing includes a few hundred thousand distinct CDR3 sequences. Turning to this clonotype: The target antigen is unknown.

The CDR3 loop spans 16 amino acids. Germline V lookup: CDR1 SGHDT, CDR2 YYEEEE. V and J are TRBV5-6 and TRBJ1-3. The sample consisted of blood T cells: a sorted CD56 or NKG2C T cell subset, CD4+ or CD8+ T cells, or bulk PBMC T cells (not recorded which). This clonotype originated in a woman aged 45 to 65 in good health. CDR3: CASSWGTEISGNTIYF.